Listed below are T cell receptor beta chains from one sample, sequenced in a study of T cell responses to AZD1222 COVID-19 vaccine. TCRdb's table, derived via immunoSEQ multiplex PCR, lists solely in-frame clones and lacks some. Among some 150,000 clones listed, approximately 86% were seen once. The sequencing used peripheral blood, collected 28 days after the second dose of the MenACWY control vaccine. These receptor sequences come from an adult who received the MenACWY meningococcal vaccine as a control. The CDR3 runs from the conserved cysteine through the conserved F or W. Fields, in order: clone size, J gene, D gene, V gene, CDR3 protein, CDR3 DNA. A D gene is named only where the DNA matches it firmly. Not all rows give a size; the values are once, few, many and, for expanded clones, a class.

>.|TRBJ1-1|.|TRBV7-3
CASSFSGHTEAFF
TGTGCCAGCAGCTTTTCGGGACACACTGAAGCTTTCTTT
>.|TRBJ1-3|.|TRBV3-1/TRBV3-2
CASSQWGEKGNTIYF
TGTGCCAGCAGCCAGTGGGGAGAGAAAGGAAACACCATATATTTT
>.|TRBJ2-5|TRBD1|TRBV29-1
CSVGAGDRVFGAQYF
TGCAGCGTCGGGGCGGGGGACAGGGTCTTCGGGGCCCAGTACTTC
>.|TRBJ1-1|.|TRBV7-8
CASSLIGSNTEAFF
TGTGCCAGCAGCTTAATTGGCAGTAACACTGAAGCTTTCTTT
>once|TRBJ1-2|.|TRBV6-5
CASSYGGIGGYTF
TGTGCCAGCAGTTACGGGGGGATCGGTGGCTACACCTTC
>.|TRBJ2-1|TRBD2|TRBV5-6
CASSSRLAGGREQFF
TGTGCCAGCAGCTCCCGACTAGCGGGAGGTCGGGAGCAGTTCTTC
>.|TRBJ2-2|.|TRBV10-1
CASSEKNTGELFF
TGCGCCAGCAGTGAGAAGAACACCGGGGAGCTGTTTTTT
>.|TRBJ1-2|.|TRBV19
CASADRSAIGYTF
TGTGCCAGTGCCGACAGGTCCGCTATAGGCTACACCTTC
>.|TRBJ2-7|TRBD1|TRBV7-9
CASSRTGGEQQYF
TGTGCCAGCAGTCGAACAGGGGGCGAACAGCAGTACTTC
>.|TRBJ1-1|.|TRBV7-9
CASSWSRTEAFF
TGTGCCAGCAGCTGGAGTAGAACTGAAGCTTTCTTT